A few counts support the clone carrying this TCR beta chain. The antigen remains unidentified. Germline and junction disagree at one end, which may indicate a read error. There were no patients who had received any treatment before thyroid surgery. The CDR3 sequence is 15 residues long. The germline V gene encodes CDR1 SNHLY and CDR2 FYNNEI. The sample comes from a study of metastatic and nonmetastatic thyroid tumors. In the study overall: Peripheral blood and tumor or nodule samples from malignant and benign thyroid patients were compared. Study-wide results and limits: Malignant thyroid tumors reportedly exceeded benign nodules significantly in TCR beta diversity, with the difference appearing in blood and tumor.

TCRdb re-called the PCR reads via MiXCR. The sample shows tens of thousands of clones, about a quarter of them seen only once. The sequenced material came from tumor tissue. This receptor was identified in a female donor with papillary thyroid cancer or a benign thyroid nodule (not recorded which). Some clones in this sample may be carry-over from other donors' samples. J is TRBJ2-2 and V is TRBV2, with TRBD1 matching 12 bases. Here the CDR3 reads CASSRDRGRIGELFF. The CDR3 region has the DNA TGTGCGAGCAGTCGGGACAGGGGGCGCATCGGGGAGCTGTTTTTT.